A single sample gave rise to the 13 T cell receptor beta chains below, sequenced in a study of radiotherapy plus CTLA-4 blockade in lung cancer. Assay: immunoSEQ multiplex PCR; the TCRdb copy retains only in-frame clones and omits some. The sample yields about 81,000 clones, 55% to 75% seen once. The specimen was peripheral blood, collected from a patient treated with radiotherapy plus ipilimumab. The receptor source for this set is a human donor with non-small cell lung cancer that progressed on radiotherapy plus ipilimumab.

This clone was recorded only once. The CDR3 DNA reads as TGTGCCAGCAGCCAAGAAGAGGTCAGCAATCAGCCCCAGCATTTT. Encoded protein: CASSQEEVSNQPQHF. This chain joins TRBV4-2 and TRBJ1-5; D is undetermined. Germline V CDR1 and CDR2: LGHNA, YNFKEQ. Trimming removed 0 bases at V and 1 base at J, with 7 bases between. The CDR3 covers 15 residues.

The rearrangement uses TRBV2 and TRBJ2-1; D possibly uses TRBD1 or TRBD2 (5 bases each). Germline V gene data show CDR1 as SNHLY and CDR2 as FYNNEI. The CDR3 is 14 amino acids. Trimming left V 9 bases short and J 0 bases short, with 12 bases between. The CDR3 here is CASLKGSSYNEQFF. The CDR3 DNA sequence: TGTGCCAGTCTCAAGGGGAGCTCCTACAATGAGCAGTTCTTC.

V usage is TRBV5-6 and J usage is TRBJ2-7; tentatively, D is TRBD2 (6 bases). In germline, CDR1 is SGHDT, CDR2 YYEEEE. The CDR3 totals 14 residues. V was cut by 2 bases and J by 5 bases, with 14 bases left in between. The CDR3 DNA reads as TGTGCCAGCAGCTTTTGGGGCGGGGTCCACGAGCAGTACTTC. Translation gives CASSFWGGVHEQYF.

The sample holds many counts of this clone. The J gene is TRBJ2-7, the V gene TRBV15; TRBD2 matches at 7 bases. The CDR3 is made up of 13 amino acids. From germline, CDR1 is LNHNV and CDR2 YYDKDF (reference sequence). Trimming at V came to 6 bases and at J to 0 bases, leaving 2 bases not matched to a gene. The DNA for the CDR3 is TGTGCCACCAGACGGGGGGACTCCTACGAGCAGTACTTC. Its translation is CATRRGDSYEQYF. Together with reference TRBV15 and TRBJ2-7, the CDR3 gives the full variable domain: DAMVIQNPRYQVTQFGKPVTLSCSQTLNHNVMYWYQQKSSQAPKLLFHYYDKDFNNEADTPDNFQSRRPNTSFCFLDIRSPGLGDTAMYLCATRRGDSYEQYFGPGTRLTVT.

The J gene is TRBJ2-7, the V gene TRBV5-1; 9 bases align to TRBD1. The germline gives CDR1 SGHRS, CDR2 YFSETQ. This CDR3 comprises 15 residues. With V trimmed by 3 bases and J by 4 bases, 8 bases remained unmatched. CDR3 amino acids: CASSWTRDRVYEQYF. The CDR3, as DNA: TGCGCCAGCAGCTGGACCAGGGACAGGGTGTACGAGCAGTACTTC.

This chain connects TRBV11-2 to TRBJ2-2, with TRBD1 matching 8 bases. CDR3 length: 15 residues. Trimming removed 2 bases from V and 5 bases from J; junction bases left unmatched: 4. The germline CDR1 and CDR2 sequences are SGHAT and FQNNGV. This chain's CDR3 is CASSLLTGVTGELFF. CDR3 nucleotides: TGTGCCAGCAGCTTATTGACAGGGGTTACCGGGGAGCTGTTTTTT.

The V call is TRBV18, the J call TRBJ1-2; 7 nucleotides agree with TRBD1. The germline V gene encodes CDR1 KGHSH and CDR2 LQKENI. V lost 4 bases to trimming and J lost 5 bases; unmatched junction nucleotides: 4. This CDR3 region has 13 residues. CDR3 residues: CASSHGTVYGYTF. In nucleotides, the CDR3 is TGTGCCAGCTCACACGGGACAGTTTATGGCTACACCTTC. Complete variable domain (other parts from reference TRBV18 and TRBJ1-2): NAGVMQNPRHLVRRRGQEARLRCSPMKGHSHVYWYRQLPEEGLKFMVYLQKENIIDESGMPKERFSAEFPKEGPSILRIQQVVRGDSAAYFCASSHGTVYGYTFGSGTRLTVV.

V and J are TRBV18 and TRBJ1-5, with D unresolved. CDR1 and CDR2 from the germline V gene are KGHSH and LQKENI. The CDR3 totals 13 residues. V was clipped by 3 bases and J by 4 bases, with 7 bases between them. CDR3 coding DNA: TGTGCCAGCTCACCGGGGAGGAATCAGCCCCAGCATTTT. This codes for CASSPGRNQPQHF.

This chain connects TRBV7-2 to TRBJ2-2, with D possibly TRBD2 on 5 matching bases. V lost 6 bases and J 4 bases, leaving 15 bases between the germline ends. The CDR3 has 15 amino acids. The germline CDR1 and CDR2 sequences are SGHTA and FQGNSA. The CDR3, as DNA: TGTGCCAGCAGTCATACTCAGGCGGGCACCGGGGAGCTGTTTTTT. It codes for CASSHTQAGTGELFF.

The V call is TRBV10-3, the J call TRBJ2-3; 8 nucleotides agree with TRBD2. The CDR3 runs to 15 residues. Trimming removed 4 bases from V and 2 bases from J; junction bases left unmatched: 5. Germline CDR1 and CDR2: ENHRY and SYGVKD. The chain's CDR3 is CAISAGGGITDTQYF. The CDR3 DNA reads TGTGCCATCAGTGCGGGCGGGGGGATCACAGATACGCAGTATTTT.

The table lists this clone with a few counts. The chain recombines TRBV2 with TRBJ2-7; D gene unclear. CDR3 length: 13 residues. Germline values: CDR1 SNHLY, CDR2 FYNNEI. The V gene lost 4 bases and the J gene lost 6 bases, with 13 bases spanning the gap. The CDR3 DNA reads as TGTGCCAGCAGTGGGCCCTCACTGGGCGAGCAGTACTTC. It encodes CASSGPSLGEQYF.

The chain uses TRBV28 and TRBJ1-5; 7 bases line up with TRBD1. V gave up 5 bases and J gave up 10 bases; unmatched junction bases: 11. Germline CDR1 MDHEN, CDR2 SYDVKM. The CDR3 sequence is 14 residues long. The CDR3 nucleotides read TGTGCCAGCAGTAGAACCGGGACAGCTCCCCCCCAGCATTTT. It codes for CASSRTGTAPPQHF.

This clone was seen once. The rearrangement joins TRBV28 to TRBJ1-3, with unresolved D. The CDR3 consists of 14 residues. CDR1 MDHEN and CDR2 SYDVKM come from the germline V gene. Trimming cost V 5 bases and J 2 bases, with 10 bases left between them. CDR3 in DNA: TGTGCCAGCAGTGGCACAGAACCTGGAAACACCATATATTTT. Encoded protein: CASSGTEPGNTIYF.